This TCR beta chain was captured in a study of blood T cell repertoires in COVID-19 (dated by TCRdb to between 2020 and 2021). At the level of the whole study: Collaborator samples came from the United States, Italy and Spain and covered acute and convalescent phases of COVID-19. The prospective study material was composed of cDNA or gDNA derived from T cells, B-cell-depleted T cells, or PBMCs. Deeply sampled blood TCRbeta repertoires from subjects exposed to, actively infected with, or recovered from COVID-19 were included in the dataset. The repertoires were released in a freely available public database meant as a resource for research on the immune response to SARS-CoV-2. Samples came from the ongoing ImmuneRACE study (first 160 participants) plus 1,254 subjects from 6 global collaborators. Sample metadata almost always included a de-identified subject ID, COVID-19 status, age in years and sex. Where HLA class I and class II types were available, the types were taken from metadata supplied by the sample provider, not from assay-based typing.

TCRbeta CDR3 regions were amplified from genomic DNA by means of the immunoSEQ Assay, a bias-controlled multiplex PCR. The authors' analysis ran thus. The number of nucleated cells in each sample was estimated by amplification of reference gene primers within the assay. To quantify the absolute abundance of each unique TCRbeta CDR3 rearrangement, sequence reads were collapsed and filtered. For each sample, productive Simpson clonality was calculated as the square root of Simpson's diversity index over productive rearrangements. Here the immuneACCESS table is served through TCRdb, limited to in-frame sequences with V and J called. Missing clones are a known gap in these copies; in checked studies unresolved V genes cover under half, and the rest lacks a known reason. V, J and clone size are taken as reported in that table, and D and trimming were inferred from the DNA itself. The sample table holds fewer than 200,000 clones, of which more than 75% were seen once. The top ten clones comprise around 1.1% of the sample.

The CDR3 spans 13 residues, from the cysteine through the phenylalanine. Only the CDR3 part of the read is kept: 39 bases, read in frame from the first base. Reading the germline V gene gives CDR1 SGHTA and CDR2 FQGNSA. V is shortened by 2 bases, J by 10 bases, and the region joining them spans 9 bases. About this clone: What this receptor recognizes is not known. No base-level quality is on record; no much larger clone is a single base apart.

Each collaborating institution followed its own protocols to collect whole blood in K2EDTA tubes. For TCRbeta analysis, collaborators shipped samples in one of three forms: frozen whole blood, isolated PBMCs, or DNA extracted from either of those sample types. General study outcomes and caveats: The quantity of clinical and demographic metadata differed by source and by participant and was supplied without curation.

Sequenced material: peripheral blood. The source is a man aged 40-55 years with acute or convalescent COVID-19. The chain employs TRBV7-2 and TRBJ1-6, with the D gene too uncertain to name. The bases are TGTGCCAGCAGCTTATCTAGGGAGTCACCCCTCCACTTT. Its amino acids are CASSLSRESPLHF.